A single sample gave rise to the 23 T cell receptor beta chains below, sequenced in a study of T cells after yellow fever vaccination. One entry per CDR3 protein, called by TCRdb with MiXCR from the 5' RACE reads. The table shows 500,000 to 550,000 distinct CDR3 sequences, with around a fifth occurring only once. The sample here was PBMCs, taken roughly 20 days after the first yellow fever vaccination. All receptors come from a man aged 18-30 years who received the YFV17D yellow fever vaccine.

This chain links TRBV28 with TRBJ1-2; D not certain. Germline V gene lookup returns CDR1 MDHEN and CDR2 SYDVKM. This CDR3 region has 13 residues. The V and J ends lost 5 bases and 1 base respectively, with 8 bases between them. The CDR3 DNA follows: TGTGCCAGCAGTAGGACCCTTAACTATGGCTACACCTTC. It specifies CASSRTLNYGYTF.

This clonotype was seen only a few times. The chain employs TRBV5-1 and TRBJ2-3; D is unclear. The CDR3 consists of 16 residues. V was clipped by 0 bases and J by 0 bases, with 11 bases between them. Germline V gene sequence: CDR1 SGHRS, CDR2 YFSETQ. CDR3 loop: CASSLGTQTSTDTQYF. CDR3 nucleotide sequence: TGCGCCAGCAGCTTGGGTACACAGACTAGCACAGATACGCAGTATTTT.

The chain is built from TRBV6-6 and TRBJ2-1, with D tentatively TRBD2 (5 bases). Germline lookup yields CDR1 MNHNY and CDR2 SVGAGI (reference sequence). The CDR3 has 12 amino acids. V shed 3 bases and J shed 12 bases, with 12 bases lying between them. The CDR3 is CASSYGSEGQFF. DNA for the CDR3: TGTGCCAGCAGTTATGGATCTGAGGGGCAGTTCTTC.

This clonotype was seen a few times. The chain has TRBV4-1 and TRBJ1-1, with a weak D call TRBD1 (5 bases). V was clipped by 0 bases and J by 5 bases, with 13 bases between them. The length of the CDR3 is 15 residues. CDR1 and CDR2 (germline): MGHRA, YSYEKL. CDR3 coding DNA: TGCGCCAGCAGCCAAGATCGGGGGGTGGGGACTGAAGCTTTCTTT. It yields the protein CASSQDRGVGTEAFF.

The table lists this clonotype with many counts. The rearrangement uses TRBV5-1 and TRBJ2-5; D not certain. The CDR3 is made up of 12 amino acids. CDR1 and CDR2 (germline): SGHRS, YFSETQ. Trimming removed 7 bases from V and 1 base from J, with 8 bases in between. CDR3 sequence (DNA): TGCGCCAGCCGATTTACCCAAGAGACCCAGTACTTC. Residues: CASRFTQETQYF.

This clonotype appeared a few times. The chain has TRBV5-1 and TRBJ2-1; the D gene is possibly TRBD1 (5 bases). V was shortened by 5 bases and J by 6 bases, with 15 bases between the two germline ends. Germline-derived CDR1 and CDR2 are SGHRS and YFSETQ. CDR3 length: 14 residues. The CDR3 loop is CASRPEGAINEQFF. The CDR3 DNA follows: TGCGCCAGCAGACCCGAAGGGGCGATCAATGAGCAGTTCTTC. The complete variable domain, with remaining parts taken from reference TRBV5-1 and TRBJ2-1, reads KAGVTQTPRYLIKTRGQQVTLSCSPISGHRSVSWYQQTPGQGLQFLFEYFSETQRNKGNFPGRFSGRQFSNSRSEMNVSTLELGDSALYLCASRPEGAINEQFFGPGTRLTVL.

The chain joins TRBV27 to TRBJ1-4; no clear D. The CDR3 has 14 amino acids. The V end was cut by 3 bases, the J end by 4 bases, with 9 bases between. CDR1 and CDR2 from the germline V gene are MNHEY and SMNVEV (reference sequence). The CDR3 DNA reads as TGTGCCAGCAGTTTTCGGGCGAGTAATGAAAAACTGTTTTTT. It specifies CASSFRASNEKLFF.

The CDR3 DNA reads TGTGCCAGCAGCCAATCGACTGGCTTGGGGGAGCCCCAGCATTTT. Translation: CASSQSTGLGEPQHF. J is TRBJ1-5 and V is TRBV7-9; D may be TRBD1 (5 bases). Trimming left V 5 bases short and J 8 bases short, with 19 bases between. This CDR3 has 15 amino acids. Germline V gene sequence: CDR1 SEHNR, CDR2 FQNEAQ (reference sequence).

The rearrangement uses TRBV9 and TRBJ2-1; TRBD2 is a possible D gene (7 bases). The ends were cut back, 4 bases at V and 2 bases at J, with 22 bases in the middle. The CDR3 consists of 18 residues. The germline V gene encodes CDR1 SGDLS and CDR2 YYNGEE. The CDR3, as DNA: TGTGCCAGCAGCCGCTTTGGGTGGTCGGGGGGCGCCTACAATGAGCAGTTCTTC. It yields the protein CASSRFGWSGGAYNEQFF.

The genes are TRBV12-3 or TRBV12-4 and TRBJ1-6; 8 bases are a match to TRBD1. V shed 6 bases, J shed 7 bases, and the junction held 8 bases outside the gene matches. The CDR3 is 15 amino acids. Here the CDR3 reads CASRIRTGNNSPLHF. The CDR3 DNA is TGTGCCAGCAGGATACGGACAGGGAACAATTCACCCCTCCACTTT.

J is TRBJ1-2 and V is TRBV6-6, with a possible D match to TRBD1 (5 bases). The CDR3 spans 12 residues. CDR1 is MNHNY and CDR2 is SVGAGI in the germline V gene (reference sequence). Trimming shortened V by 7 bases and J by 8 bases, and 14 bases separated the two germline ends. CDR3 amino acids: CASNLGARGYTF. CDR3 nucleotides: TGTGCCAGCAACCTAGGGGCGAGGGGCTACACCTTC.

This clonotype was seen more than once but under ten times. This chain joins TRBV19 and TRBJ2-3; perhaps TRBD2 as D (6 bases). V gave up 7 bases and J gave up 2 bases, with 22 bases separating them. The CDR3 consists of 17 residues. The germline V gene has CDR1 LNHDA and CDR2 SQIVND (reference sequence). The CDR3 coding sequence is TGTGCCAGTACATCCCAAGCGGGCCGGGCGATCACAGATACGCAGTATTTT. It codes for CASTSQAGRAITDTQYF.

Ten or more counts support this clonotype. The chain recombines TRBV11-2 with TRBJ2-3, with D hard to call. This CDR3 comprises 11 residues. The V gene's germline CDR1 is SGHAT and CDR2 FQNNGV. The V and J ends lost 1 base and 14 bases respectively, with 10 bases between them. The CDR3, as DNA: TGTGCCAGCAGCTTAGGTAGAAGGTTGTATTTT. As protein: CASSLGRRLYF.

The rearrangement links TRBV20-1 to TRBJ2-7; 11 positions agree with TRBD2. CDR1 is DFQATT and CDR2 is SNEGSKA in the germline V gene (reference sequence). The CDR3 has 16 residues. Trimming took 0 bases from V and 3 from J; bases not matched to a gene: 7. CDR3: CSARDLGGTSGYEQYV. CDR3 DNA: TGCAGTGCTAGAGATCTCGGGGGGACTAGCGGCTACGAGCAGTACGTC.

This clonotype was observed a handful of times. V and J are TRBV4-3 and TRBJ2-7, with D unresolved. The CDR3 covers 14 residues. Looked up from germline, CDR1 is LGHNA and CDR2 is YSLEER. The germline V and J ends were trimmed by 1 base and 6 bases, with 13 bases remaining between them. The CDR3 loop is CASSQGRVPVEQYV. The CDR3 nucleotides read TGCGCCAGCAGCCAAGGTAGGGTGCCCGTCGAGCAGTACGTC.

The chain couples TRBV12-3 or TRBV12-4 to TRBJ2-5; 10 nucleotides match TRBD2. J lost 1 base, V lost 6 bases, and 2 bases had no gene match. The CDR3 spans 14 residues. CDR3 in DNA: TGTGCCAGCAGGGAGCGGGGGGGCCAAGAGACCCAGTACTTC. Amino acids: CASRERGGQETQYF.

This clonotype has only a few counts. The genes are TRBV4-3 and TRBJ2-1, with 11 bases lining up with TRBD2. The CDR3 is 16 amino acids. V gave up 2 bases and J gave up 5 bases; unmatched junction bases: 5. Germline CDR1 is LGHNA and CDR2 is YSLEER. The CDR3 here is CASSQYSGGANNEQFF. The CDR3 DNA is TGCGCCAGCAGCCAATATAGCGGGGGGGCGAACAATGAGCAGTTCTTC.

This clonotype was seen a few times. The chain couples TRBV5-1 to TRBJ2-5; tentative D call: TRBD2 (6 bases). Between the trimmed V and J ends, which lost 6 bases and 1 base, there was a span of 16 bases. The CDR3 consists of 15 residues. From germline, CDR1 is SGHRS and CDR2 YFSETQ. This chain's CDR3 is CASTLGGNFQETQYF. DNA of the CDR3: TGCGCCAGCACCCTGGGGGGTAATTTCCAAGAGACCCAGTACTTC.

This clonotype was seen a handful of times. This chain joins TRBV20-1 and TRBJ1-2; 8 nucleotides match TRBD1. Germline V gene data show CDR1 as DFQATT and CDR2 as SNEGSKA (reference sequence). V shed 3 bases and J 6 bases; nucleotides not matched to a gene: 6. The CDR3 contains 13 residues. In DNA, the CDR3 is TGCAGTGCTAGCCACTCGACAGGGGATGGCTACACCTTC. This sequence encodes CSASHSTGDGYTF.

The chain joins TRBV4-3 to TRBJ2-7; the D is unclear. Between the trimmed V and J ends, which lost 0 bases and 3 bases, there was a span of 12 bases. Per the germline V gene, CDR1 is LGHNA and CDR2 is YSLEER. This CDR3 has 15 residues. CDR3 protein: CASSQDIQANYEQYF. In DNA, the CDR3 is TGCGCCAGCAGCCAAGATATCCAGGCCAACTACGAGCAGTACTTC.

This CDR3 reads CASSAGGPRSSYNEQFF. CDR3 nucleotide sequence: TGTGCCAGCAGCGCGGGGGGGCCTAGGAGCTCCTACAATGAGCAGTTCTTC. The J gene is TRBJ2-1, the V gene TRBV7-6, with 9 bases matching TRBD2. The CDR3 length is 17 residues. Germline CDR1 SGHVS, CDR2 FNYEAQ. With V trimmed by 5 bases and J by 0 bases, 8 bases remained unmatched.

This clonotype was seen a few times. The chain is built from TRBV6-2 or TRBV6-3 and TRBJ1-4; 7 bases agree with TRBD1. Germline CDR1 and CDR2: MNHEY and SVGEGT. This CDR3 is built from 16 residues. The J segment lost 3 bases and the V segment lost 5 bases, leaving 9 bases of the junction unmatched. In DNA, the CDR3 is TGTGCCAGCAGTACGACAGGGAGTTCGGCTAATGAAAAACTGTTTTTT. The encoded protein is CASSTTGSSANEKLFF.

This clonotype has just a few counts. This chain links TRBV29-1 with TRBJ2-2; 7 bases match TRBD2. CDR1 is SQVTM and CDR2 is ANQGSEA in the germline V gene. The ends lost 5 bases at V and 2 bases at J; junction bases unmatched: 5. This CDR3 contains 14 residues. CDR3 bases: TGCAGCGTTCTTCGGGGGGTTAACACCGGGGAGCTGTTTTTT. Its translation is CSVLRGVNTGELFF.